A single sample is the source of the 2 T cell receptor beta chains below, sequenced in a study of blood T cell repertoires in COVID-19. Sequencing used immunoSEQ multiplex PCR; TCRdb keeps in-frame clones, though not all of them. The table shows tens of thousands of clones, with roughly 82% occurring only once. What was sequenced was peripheral blood. These receptors were collected from a woman at least 80 years old with acute or convalescent COVID-19.

V and J are TRBV28 and TRBJ1-1; the D is unclear. Deletions cut 6 bases from V and 10 bases from J, with 21 bases between. CDR3 size: 14 residues. The germline CDR1 and CDR2 sequences are MDHEN and SYDVKM. This CDR3 is CASRDNLSGVRAFF. The CDR3 nucleotides are TGTGCCAGCAGGGATAACCTGTCCGGGGTGCGAGCTTTCTTT.

The V call is TRBV27, the J call TRBJ1-4, with no clear D. The CDR3 extends over 13 amino acids. Per the germline V gene, CDR1 is MNHEY and CDR2 is SMNVEV (reference sequence). V was pared by 4 bases and J by 5 bases, with 8 bases between. The CDR3 spells CASSSSLNEKLFF. CDR3 DNA sequence: TGTGCCAGCAGTTCCAGTCTGAATGAAAAACTGTTTTTT.